The 8 T cell receptor beta chains listed next were all sequenced from one sample in a study of blood T cell repertoires in COVID-19. Generated by immunoSEQ multiplex PCR, the TCRdb table keeps only in-frame clones and is missing some. The data contain around 87,000 clones, 75% to 85% of them singletons. The sequenced material came from peripheral blood. The receptors here all came from a woman aged 80 or over with acute or convalescent COVID-19.

The chain carries TRBV27 and TRBJ2-3; tentatively, D is TRBD2 (7 bases). Germline V gives CDR1 MNHEY, CDR2 SMNVEV (reference sequence). The CDR3 has 18 amino acids. V gave up 6 bases and J gave up 5 bases, with 27 bases separating them. CDR3 protein: CASRDKGGFGGARDTQYF. Written as DNA, the CDR3 is TGTGCCAGCAGGGATAAAGGGGGGTTTGGGGGGGCTAGAGATACGCAGTATTTT.

This chain joins TRBV19 and TRBJ1-5; 7 bases are a match to TRBD1. The CDR3 covers 15 residues. The germline gives CDR1 LNHDA, CDR2 SQIVND (reference sequence). V shed 8 bases and J 3 bases; nucleotides not matched to a gene: 10. The CDR3 here is CASQPGQIFNQPQHF. Written as DNA, the CDR3 is TGTGCCAGTCAACCGGGACAGATTTTCAATCAGCCCCAGCATTTT.

The chain has TRBV28 and TRBJ2-5; D is possibly TRBD1 (5 bases). V lost 7 bases and J 5 bases, leaving 14 bases between the germline ends. This CDR3 is 13 amino acids long. Germline-derived CDR1 and CDR2 are MDHEN and SYDVKM. The CDR3 protein is CASIGAGRETQYF. In DNA, the CDR3 is TGTGCCAGCATCGGTGCAGGGCGGGAGACCCAGTACTTC.

The V call is TRBV29-1, the J call TRBJ1-5; the D is unclear. The CDR3 totals 13 residues. Germline V gene lookup returns CDR1 SQVTM and CDR2 ANQGSEA. The V end was cut by 5 bases, the J end by 0 bases, with 8 bases between. CDR3 nucleotide sequence: TGCAGCGTTAAGAGGGATAGCAATCAGCCCCAGCATTTT. Translating it yields CSVKRDSNQPQHF.

This sequence joins TRBV19 and TRBJ2-1, with TRBD1 matching 8 bases. With V trimmed by 6 bases and J by 2 bases, 6 bases remained unmatched. The CDR3 totals 15 residues. Germline V gene sequence: CDR1 LNHDA, CDR2 SQIVND (reference sequence). CDR3 bases: TGTGCCAGTAGGTTCAAGACAGGGGCCTACAATGAGCAGTTCTTC. Protein: CASRFKTGAYNEQFF.

The rearrangement links TRBV7-2 to TRBJ2-2, with 11 bases fitting TRBD1. After removal of 5 bases from V and 5 bases from J, the junction contained 13 bases not matched to a gene. CDR3 length: 18 amino acids. Germline V gives CDR1 SGHTA, CDR2 FQGNSA. CDR3 coding DNA: TGTGCCAGCAGCCGGGGGCGGGGACAGGGGGTCCGGACCGGGGAGCTGTTTTTT. It translates to CASSRGRGQGVRTGELFF.

The DNA for the CDR3 is TGTGCCAGCAGCAAGCCGGGCCGGGGGGTCTACGAGCAGTACTTC. Its translation: CASSKPGRGVYEQYF. The gene calls are TRBV21-1 and TRBJ2-7; the D call TRBD2 from the table was never checked on the DNA. TRBV21-1 is a listed pseudogene. This CDR3 contains 15 residues.

The chain is built from TRBV19 and TRBJ2-1, with a possible D match to TRBD1 (5 bases). V gave up 2 bases and J gave up 0 bases, with 8 bases separating them. This CDR3 has 15 amino acids. CDR1 LNHDA and CDR2 SQIVND come from the germline V gene (reference sequence). CDR3 sequence: CASSIFDSSYNEQFF. Here the CDR3 DNA reads TGTGCCAGTAGTATATTCGACAGCTCCTACAATGAGCAGTTCTTC.